This T cell receptor (beta chain) was retrieved from a study of T cells after yellow fever vaccination (dated by TCRdb to between 2018 and 2020). Regarding the complete study: The SMART-Seq v4 Ultra Low Input RNA kit was used to prepare libraries from fractions with low cell numbers. Two healthy male donors, one aged 18 to 30 and one aged 30 to 40 years, made up the cohort. To follow T-cell clones before and after primary and booster YFV17D yellow fever vaccination, bulk TCR alpha and beta repertoires were sequenced over time. Blood was collected at multiple timepoints before and after primary and secondary immunization, and bulk PBMC replicates and cell subsets were isolated.

The germline V gene encodes CDR1 MNHNS and CDR2 SASEGT. Including cysteine and phenylalanine, the CDR3 has 13 amino acids. The sequence is cut down to CDR3 DNA, 39 bases in frame from base 1. V is shortened by 1 base, J by 5 bases, and the region joining them spans 6 bases. What the work shows at the level of the full study, not this receptor alone: A small fraction of clonotypes showed up in both the CD4 and CD8 compartments, probably as a result of convergent recombination. The secondary T-cell response was weaker than the primary response but faster, peaking on day 5 instead of day 15. FACS-sorted repertoires could contain abundant contaminating clonotypes from the bulk population, so computational filtering was required. The study included only a couple of donors, which limits how far the findings can be generalized. Most clones expanded after primary vaccination (almost 97% of CD4 and approximately 86% of CD8) were re-detected after the booster, suggesting that broad memory maintenance occurred.

On this clonotype itself: No base qualities exist here, and no much larger clone lies one base off it.

TCR cDNA was synthesized by 5'RACE template switching, which introduced a universal primer site and unique molecular identifiers. Priming for cDNA synthesis came from both the TCR alpha and TCR beta constant segments. Libraries were amplified in two PCR steps, with sample barcodes and sequencing adapters added in the second step. Sequencing of libraries was done on Illumina HiSeq 2500 (2x100 bp) or NovaSeq (2x150 bp). As for the authors' bioinformatics: MIGEC handled demultiplexing of reads and collapsing into UMI consensus sequences, while MiXCR performed V(D)J alignment. Vaccine-responding clonotypes were identified with edgeR using replicate PBMC samples, with FDR below 0.01 and a log2 fold change above 5 up to day 15 being required. Each bulk clonotype was labeled CD4 or CD8 based on which sequenced repertoire, CD4 or CD8, contained the clonotype at higher abundance. A clonotype counted as NS4B-specific if enriched at least 10-fold in dextramer-positive versus dextramer-negative fractions, with CD4-biased clonotypes left out. Using fastp at Q25 and MiXCR, TCRdb reprocessed the public reads and kept productive beta chains. Each entry merges the rows of one CDR3 protein and shows their most common DNA and genes. These V and J calls originate from TCRdb's pipeline instead of the authors' own analysis. The sample yields about 96,000 distinct CDR3 sequences; almost 9% were counted once. Together, the top ten hold roughly 15% of the sample.

Sample treatment or condition, as interpreted from the label and publication: live attenuated yellow fever vaccine strain. PBMCs were isolated from peripheral blood using a standard Ficoll-Paque protocol. Epitope-specific CD8 T cells were sorted with a dextramer loaded with the yellow fever NS4B epitope peptide, and anti-CD3 and anti-CD8 staining was applied. TriZol was used to extract RNA from bulk PBMCs, CD4 and CD8 fractions, and dextramer-positive and dextramer-negative fractions. The sequence derives from a man between 18 and 29 years old who received the YFV17D yellow fever vaccine. The specimen was CD8+ T cells not binding an NS4B(214-222) dextramer, sorted from PBMCs, collected about 2 weeks after the first yellow fever vaccination. The intended sense of this specimen's cell subset or site label: NS4B epitope dextramer-negative CD8 T cells. The receptor chain draws on TRBV6-1 and TRBJ2-1; the D gene identity is not certain. The CDR3 corresponds to CASSEVGHNEQFF. The DNA reads as follows: TGTGCCAGCAGTGAAGTAGGACACAATGAGCAGTTCTTC.